Below, one T cell receptor beta chain is given with its context. This sample was taken from a study of blood T cell repertoires in COVID-19. Background on the study: From T cells, B-cell-depleted T cells, or PBMCs came the material, which was cDNA or gDNA.

The CDR3 has 16 amino acids. Germline CDR1 is KGHDR and CDR2 is SFDVKD. V gave up 4 bases and J gave up 2 bases; unmatched junction bases: 10. The repertoire was sequenced with immunoSEQ multiplex PCR; TCRdb's copy has only in-frame clones and lacks some. The repertoire holds under 300,000 clones, 82% seen once, with approximately 4.9% in the top ten. Sample: peripheral blood. The source of this sequence is a woman of 80 years or more with active or convalescent COVID-19. The chain links TRBV24-1 to TRBJ2-7, with 7 positions matching TRBD2. In DNA form, the CDR3 reads TGTGCCACCAGTGACTCATCCGGGACTACACCCTACGAGCAGTACTTC. Protein sequence: CATSDSSGTTPYEQYF.